Given below is one T cell receptor beta chain in context. The sample belongs to a study of T cell responses to AZD1222 COVID-19 vaccine. Method: immunoSEQ multiplex PCR; TCRdb's copy keeps in-frame clones and lacks some. This table holds about 110,000 clones, 84% found once. V lost 4 bases and J lost 8; bases outside the gene matches: 12. Germline V gives CDR1 KGHDR, CDR2 SFDVKD. The CDR3 is made up of 17 amino acids. The material was peripheral blood, obtained on day 0 of AZD1222 vaccination. The TCR was taken from an adult in good health. The chain has TRBV24-1 and TRBJ2-1; 11 nucleotides agree with TRBD2. The CDR3 DNA reads as TGTGCCACCAGTGACTCTATTAGCGGGAGGGCCTTGGATGAGCAGTTCTTC. This sequence encodes CATSDSISGRALDEQFF.